This TCR beta chain was sequenced during a study of T cell responses to AZD1222 COVID-19 vaccine. The protocol was immunoSEQ multiplex PCR, while the TCRdb copy is restricted to in-frame clones and leaves out a portion. The sample records 150,000 to 200,000 clones, roughly 92% being singletons. This clone has only a few counts. The CDR3 covers 12 residues. Looked up from germline, CDR1 is SEHNR and CDR2 is FQNEAQ (reference sequence). Between the trimmed V and J ends, which lost 5 bases and 3 bases, there was a span of 8 bases. The sequence was collected from an adult in good health. This chain uses TRBV7-9 with TRBJ2-7; tentatively, D is TRBD1 (5 bases). The sequencing used peripheral blood, collected on day 0 of AZD1222 vaccination. CDR3 bases: TGTGCCAGCAGCCACGACAGCTACGAGCAGTACTTC. Translated: CASSHDSYEQYF.